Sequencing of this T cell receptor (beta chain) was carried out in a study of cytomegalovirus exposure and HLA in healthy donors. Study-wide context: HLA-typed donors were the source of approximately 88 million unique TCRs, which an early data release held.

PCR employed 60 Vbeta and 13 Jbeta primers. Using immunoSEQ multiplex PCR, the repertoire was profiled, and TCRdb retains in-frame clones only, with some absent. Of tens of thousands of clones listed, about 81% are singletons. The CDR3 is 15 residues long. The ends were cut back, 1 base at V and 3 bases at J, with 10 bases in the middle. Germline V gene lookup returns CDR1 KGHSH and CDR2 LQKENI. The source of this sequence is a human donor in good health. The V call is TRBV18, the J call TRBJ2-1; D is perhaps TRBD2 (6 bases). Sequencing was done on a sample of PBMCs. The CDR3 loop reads CASSPLGGLYNEQFF. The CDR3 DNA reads TGTGCCAGCTCACCACTCGGGGGACTCTACAATGAGCAGTTCTTC.